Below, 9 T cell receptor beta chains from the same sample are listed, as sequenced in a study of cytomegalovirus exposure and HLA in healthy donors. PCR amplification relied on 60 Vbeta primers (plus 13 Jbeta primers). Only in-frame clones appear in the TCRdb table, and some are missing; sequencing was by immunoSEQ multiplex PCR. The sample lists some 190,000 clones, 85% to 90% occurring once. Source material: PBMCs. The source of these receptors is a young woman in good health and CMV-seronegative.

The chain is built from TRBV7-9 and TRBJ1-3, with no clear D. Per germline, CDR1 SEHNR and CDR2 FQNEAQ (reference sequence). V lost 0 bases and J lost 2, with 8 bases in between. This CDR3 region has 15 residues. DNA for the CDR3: TGTGCCAGCAGCTTAGCGGGTAGCCCTGGAAACACCATATATTTT. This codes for CASSLAGSPGNTIYF.

CDR3: CASSLSSGRASDTQYF. The CDR3 bases are TGTGCCAGCAGCTTATCCAGCGGGAGGGCCTCAGATACGCAGTATTTT. This chain joins TRBV7-3 and TRBJ2-3; 10 bases map to TRBD2. CDR3 size: 16 residues. The V and J ends lost 2 bases and 4 bases, in that order; junction bases with no gene match: 6. The germline CDR1 and CDR2 sequences are SGHTA and FQGTGA.

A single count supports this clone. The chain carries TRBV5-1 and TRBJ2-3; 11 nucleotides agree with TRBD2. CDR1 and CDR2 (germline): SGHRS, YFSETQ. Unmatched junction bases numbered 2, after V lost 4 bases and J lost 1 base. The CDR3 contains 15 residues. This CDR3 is CASSTSGSRTDTQYF. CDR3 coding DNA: TGCGCCAGCAGCACTAGCGGGAGCCGCACAGATACGCAGTATTTT.

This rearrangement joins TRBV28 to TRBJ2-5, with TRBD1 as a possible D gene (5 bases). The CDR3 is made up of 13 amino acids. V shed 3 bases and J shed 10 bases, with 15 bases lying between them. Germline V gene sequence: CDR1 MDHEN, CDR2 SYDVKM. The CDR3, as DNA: TGTGCCAGCAGTTTTCCTGGGCCTAGGGGCCAGTACTTC. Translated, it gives CASSFPGPRGQYF. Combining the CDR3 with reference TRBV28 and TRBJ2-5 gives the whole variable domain DVKVTQSSRYLVKRTGEKVFLECVQDMDHENMFWYRQDPGLGLRLIYFSYDVKMKEKGDIPEGYSVSREKKERFSLILESASTNQTSMYLCASSFPGPRGQYFGPGTRLLVL.

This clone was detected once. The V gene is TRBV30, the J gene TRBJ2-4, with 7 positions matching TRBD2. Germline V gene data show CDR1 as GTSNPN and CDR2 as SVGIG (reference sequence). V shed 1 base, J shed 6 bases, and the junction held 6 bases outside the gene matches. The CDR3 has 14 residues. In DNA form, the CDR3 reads TGTGCCTGGAGTGCGGGGAGCGGGACAAACATTCAGTACTTC. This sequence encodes CAWSAGSGTNIQYF.

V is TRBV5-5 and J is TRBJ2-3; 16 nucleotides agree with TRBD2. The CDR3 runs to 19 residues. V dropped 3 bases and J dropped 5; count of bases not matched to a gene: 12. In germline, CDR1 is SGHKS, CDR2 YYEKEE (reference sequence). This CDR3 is CASSSGLAGGPGLGDTQYF. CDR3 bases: TGTGCCAGCAGCTCGGGACTAGCGGGAGGGCCCGGCTTGGGAGATACGCAGTATTTT.

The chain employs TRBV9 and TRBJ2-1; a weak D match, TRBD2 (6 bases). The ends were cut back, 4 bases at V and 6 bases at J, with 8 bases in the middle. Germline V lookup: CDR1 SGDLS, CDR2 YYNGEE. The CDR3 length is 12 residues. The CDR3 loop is CASSQTSNEQFF. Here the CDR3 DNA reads TGTGCCAGCAGCCAGACTAGCAATGAGCAGTTCTTC. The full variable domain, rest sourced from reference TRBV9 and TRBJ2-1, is DSGVTQTPKHLITATGQRVTLRCSPRSGDLSVYWYQQSLDQGLQFLIQYYNGEERAKGNILERFSAQQFPDLHSELNLSSLELGDSALYFCASSQTSNEQFFGPGTRLTVL.

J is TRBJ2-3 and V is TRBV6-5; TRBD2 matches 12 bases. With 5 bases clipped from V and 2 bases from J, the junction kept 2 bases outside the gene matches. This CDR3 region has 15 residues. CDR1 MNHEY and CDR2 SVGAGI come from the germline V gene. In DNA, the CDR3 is TGTGCCAGCAGTGGACTAGCGGGACACACAGATACGCAGTATTTT. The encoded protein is CASSGLAGHTDTQYF.

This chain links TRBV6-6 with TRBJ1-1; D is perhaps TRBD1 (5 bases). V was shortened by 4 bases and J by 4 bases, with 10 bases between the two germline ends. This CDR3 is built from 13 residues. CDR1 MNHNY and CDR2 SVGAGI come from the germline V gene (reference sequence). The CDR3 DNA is TGTGCCAGCAGTTCAGGGTATGGCACTGAAGCTTTCTTT. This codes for CASSSGYGTEAFF.